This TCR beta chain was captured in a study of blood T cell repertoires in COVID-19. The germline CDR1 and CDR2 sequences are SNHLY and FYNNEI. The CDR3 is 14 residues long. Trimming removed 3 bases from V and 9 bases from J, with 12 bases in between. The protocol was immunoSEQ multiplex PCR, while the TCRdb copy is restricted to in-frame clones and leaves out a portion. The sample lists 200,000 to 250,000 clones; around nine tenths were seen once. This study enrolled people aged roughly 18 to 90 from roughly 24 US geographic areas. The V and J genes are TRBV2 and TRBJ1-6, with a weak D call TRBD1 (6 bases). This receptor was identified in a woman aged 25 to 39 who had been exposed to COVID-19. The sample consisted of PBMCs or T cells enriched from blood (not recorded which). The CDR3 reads CASSEGRGRSPLHF. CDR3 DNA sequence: TGTGCCAGCAGTGAGGGCAGGGGACGTTCACCCCTCCACTTT.